The table lists the clone carrying this T cell receptor beta chain with a count of one. This sample was taken from a study of blood T cell repertoires in COVID-19. The V end lost 2 bases, the J end lost 4 bases, and 13 bases lay between the germline ends. Looked up from germline, CDR1 is SGDLS and CDR2 is YYNGEE. CDR3 length: 15 amino acids. In the original workflow: Amplification of reference gene primers provided the estimated nucleated cell counts. The method was immunoSEQ multiplex PCR; TCRdb's version includes in-frame clones alone and lacks a portion of them. That table gives V, J and clone size, and the DNA gave D and trimming. This table holds more than 400,000 clones, about 90% found once.

This chain links TRBV9 with TRBJ1-5, with D perhaps matching TRBD1 (5 bases). Source material: PBMCs or T cells enriched from blood (not recorded which). The origin of this receptor is a man aged 18 to 30 who had recovered from COVID-19. Written as DNA, the CDR3 is TGTGCCAGCAGCGTCGGGCAGGGAAGAAATCAGCCCCAGCATTTT. This translates into CASSVGQGRNQPQHF.